The 32 T cell receptor beta chains in this list originate from one sample, sequenced in a study of blood T cell repertoires in COVID-19. Clones were read by immunoSEQ multiplex PCR, and TCRdb kept only the in-frame ones, dropping some. The sample holds approximately 200,000 clones; roughly 94% are singletons and the top ten take roughly 0.76%. Sequenced input: peripheral blood. These TCRs come from a man aged 30 to 45 with COVID-19, enrolled during active disease.

This clone was observed once. The chain combines TRBV18 with TRBJ2-5, with TRBD2 matching 8 bases. Germline V gene sequence: CDR1 KGHSH, CDR2 LQKENI. This CDR3 has 15 amino acids. With 4 bases clipped from V and 1 base from J, the junction kept 5 bases outside the gene matches. CDR3: CASSLAGGGQETQYF. CDR3 in DNA: TGTGCCAGCTCACTAGCCGGGGGGGGCCAAGAGACCCAGTACTTC. The whole variable domain, filled in from reference TRBV18 and TRBJ2-5, reads NAGVMQNPRHLVRRRGQEARLRCSPMKGHSHVYWYRQLPEEGLKFMVYLQKENIIDESGMPKERFSAEFPKEGPSILRIQQVVRGDSAAYFCASSLAGGGQETQYFGPGTRLLVL.

This rearrangement joins TRBV27 to TRBJ2-7; 9 bases match TRBD2. From germline, CDR1 is MNHEY and CDR2 SMNVEV (reference sequence). CDR3 length: 14 amino acids. V gave up 3 bases and J gave up 5 bases; unmatched junction bases: 5. CDR3 protein: CASSLGLANNEQYF. CDR3 nucleotide sequence: TGTGCCAGCAGTTTGGGACTAGCTAATAACGAGCAGTACTTC.

J is TRBJ1-2 and V is TRBV3-1 (or the pseudogene TRBV3-2); no definite D call. The CDR3 covers 15 residues. With 4 bases removed from V and 2 bases from J, the gap between germline ends came to 14 bases. CDR1 and CDR2 from the germline V gene are LGHDT and YNNKEL (reference sequence). The CDR3 is CASSRSLAENYGYTF. CDR3 in DNA: TGTGCCAGCAGCCGCAGCCTTGCGGAGAACTATGGCTACACCTTC.

The chain couples TRBV12-5 to TRBJ1-1; D gene unclear. Germline CDR1 reads LGHNT; CDR2 reads FRNRAP. The V end was cut by 4 bases, the J end by 5 bases, with 17 bases between. This CDR3 has 15 amino acids. The CDR3 region is CASGSIPSTRTEAFF. The CDR3 DNA is TGTGCTAGTGGTTCAATCCCCTCCACGAGGACTGAAGCTTTCTTT.

V usage is TRBV7-9 and J usage is TRBJ1-1; 8 nucleotides align to TRBD1. V lost 6 bases and J lost 7; bases outside the gene matches: 10. CDR1 SEHNR and CDR2 FQNEAQ come from the germline V gene (reference sequence). CDR3 size: 14 residues. In DNA, the CDR3 is TGTGCCAGCAGGTCGACGACAGGGGCTGATGAAGCTTTCTTT. It codes for CASRSTTGADEAFF.

With regard to this clone: The sample contains more than one DNA sequence encoding this CDR3. The gene calls are TRBV9 and TRBJ2-2; the D is unclear. The CDR3 consists of 13 residues. Per germline, CDR1 SGDLS and CDR2 YYNGEE. V was cut by 0 bases and J by 5 bases, with 5 bases left in between. The CDR3 loop is CASSVAGTGELFF. CDR3 nucleotide sequence: TGTGCCAGCAGCGTAGCCGGGACCGGGGAGCTGTTTTTT. Supplemented by reference TRBV9 and TRBJ2-2, the full variable domain reads DSGVTQTPKHLITATGQRVTLRCSPRSGDLSVYWYQQSLDQGLQFLIQYYNGEERAKGNILERFSAQQFPDLHSELNLSSLELGDSALYFCASSVAGTGELFFGEGSRLTVL.

The chain is built from TRBV4-1 and TRBJ2-5, with TRBD1 as a possible D gene (5 bases). The V gene's germline CDR1 is MGHRA and CDR2 YSYEKL. The length of the CDR3 is 15 residues. Trimming took 0 bases from V and 2 from J, leaving 10 bases between them. The CDR3 here is CASSQEGQGQETQYF. The CDR3, as DNA: TGCGCCAGCAGCCAAGAAGGCCAGGGACAAGAGACCCAGTACTTC.

V and J are TRBV18 and TRBJ2-1; 7 positions match TRBD1. This CDR3 region has 17 residues. Trimming removed 4 bases from V and 5 bases from J; junction bases left unmatched: 14. Germline values: CDR1 KGHSH, CDR2 LQKENI. The CDR3 nucleotides read TGTGCCAGCTCACTAGTCGAAGGGAGACAGGGAAACAATGAGCAGTTCTTC. Translation gives CASSLVEGRQGNNEQFF. The full variable domain, its missing parts supplied by reference TRBV18 and TRBJ2-1, is NAGVMQNPRHLVRRRGQEARLRCSPMKGHSHVYWYRQLPEEGLKFMVYLQKENIIDESGMPKERFSAEFPKEGPSILRIQQVVRGDSAAYFCASSLVEGRQGNNEQFFGPGTRLTVL.

The gene calls are TRBV3-1 (or the pseudogene TRBV3-2) and TRBJ1-1; TRBD1 matches 10 bases. The CDR3 totals 16 residues. V lost 1 base and J lost 4; bases outside the gene matches: 6. The V gene's germline CDR1 is LGHDT and CDR2 YNNKEL (reference sequence). The CDR3 region is CASSQGTGGGSTEAFF. The CDR3 nucleotides are TGTGCCAGCAGCCAAGGGACAGGGGGGGGTTCCACTGAAGCTTTCTTT.

The chain combines TRBV7-3 with TRBJ2-1, with D possibly TRBD2 on 5 matching bases. Germline CDR1 and CDR2: SGHTA and FQGTGA. Trimming removed 5 bases at V and 4 bases at J, with 15 bases between. The CDR3 has 15 amino acids. CDR3 coding DNA: TGTGCCAGCAGCAGCCCGGGCAGCGGTTACAATGAGCAGTTCTTC. Translated: CASSSPGSGYNEQFF.

This sequence joins TRBV9 and TRBJ1-6, with 7 bases that match TRBD1. V lost 3 bases to trimming and J lost 9 bases; unmatched junction nucleotides: 9. Germline-derived CDR1 and CDR2 are SGDLS and YYNGEE. This CDR3 has 15 amino acids. The CDR3 sequence is CASSAGAGGSSPLHF. Written as DNA, the CDR3 is TGTGCCAGCAGCGCGGGGGCAGGGGGTAGTTCACCCCTCCACTTT.

This sequence joins TRBV10-2 and TRBJ1-5; 10 bases fit TRBD1. Germline V gene lookup returns CDR1 WSHSY and CDR2 SAAADI. The ends lost 7 bases at V and 9 bases at J; junction bases unmatched: 6. The CDR3 covers 13 residues. DNA of the CDR3: TGCGCCAGCACCGGGACAGGGGTGTCGCCCCAGCATTTT. Translation gives CASTGTGVSPQHF.

The chain employs TRBV6-2 or TRBV6-3 and TRBJ2-3; tentative D call: TRBD1 (6 bases). The germline V and J ends were trimmed by 5 bases and 1 base, with 13 bases remaining between them. Germline V gives CDR1 MNHEY, CDR2 SVGEGT. The CDR3 runs 15 residues. CDR3 sequence reads: CASSKQGPRTDTQYF. In DNA form, the CDR3 reads TGTGCCAGCAGTAAACAGGGCCCACGCACAGATACGCAGTATTTT.

The chain employs TRBV5-1 and TRBJ2-1; weak D call: TRBD2 (5 bases). The V gene lost 7 bases and the J gene lost 0 bases, with 14 bases spanning the gap. Looked up from germline, CDR1 is SGHRS and CDR2 is YFSETQ. This CDR3 has 15 amino acids. The CDR3 DNA is TGCGCCAGCGGACTTGGGGATAGCTCCTACAATGAGCAGTTCTTC. It translates to CASGLGDSSYNEQFF. Drawing the rest from reference TRBV5-1 and TRBJ2-1, the complete variable domain is KAGVTQTPRYLIKTRGQQVTLSCSPISGHRSVSWYQQTPGQGLQFLFEYFSETQRNKGNFPGRFSGRQFSNSRSEMNVSTLELGDSALYLCASGLGDSSYNEQFFGPGTRLTVL.

The V and J genes are TRBV5-6 and TRBJ2-2, with a weak D call TRBD1 (6 bases). The germline gives CDR1 SGHDT, CDR2 YYEEEE. The CDR3 consists of 18 residues. Trimming removed 0 bases at V and 4 bases at J, with 19 bases between. The CDR3 loop is CASSLAGSGPTGTGELFF. In DNA form, the CDR3 reads TGTGCCAGCAGCTTGGCCGGGTCGGGGCCGACAGGCACCGGGGAGCTGTTTTTT.

This chain joins TRBV6-6 and TRBJ1-6; TRBD1 matches 8 bases. The CDR3 spans 15 residues. Germline V gene sequence: CDR1 MNHNY, CDR2 SVGAGI (reference sequence). The V gene end was trimmed by 6 bases and the J gene end by 6 bases; junction bases not matched to a gene: 7. CDR3 DNA sequence: TGTGCCAGCAGCCTTCACAGGGGGTTTAATTCACCCCTCCACTTT. Amino acid sequence: CASSLHRGFNSPLHF.

V usage is TRBV10-1 and J usage is TRBJ2-2; 7 nucleotides match TRBD1. The CDR3 runs 14 residues. Germline V gene data show CDR1 as WNHNN and CDR2 as SYGVQD (reference sequence). With 6 bases clipped from V and 3 bases from J, the junction kept 4 bases outside the gene matches. The CDR3 sequence: CASRDGTDTGELFF. The CDR3 DNA sequence: TGCGCCAGCAGAGATGGGACAGACACCGGGGAGCTGTTTTTT.

The table lists this clone with a count of one. V usage is TRBV2 and J usage is TRBJ1-1, with 10 bases fitting TRBD1. Per germline, CDR1 SNHLY and CDR2 FYNNEI. V dropped 5 bases and J dropped 5; count of bases not matched to a gene: 2. This CDR3 is 13 amino acids long. CDR3 coding DNA: TGTGCCAGCAGTTGGACAGGGGGGACTGAAGCTTTCTTT. Residues: CASSWTGGTEAFF. The full variable domain, its missing parts supplied by reference TRBV2 and TRBJ1-1, is EPEVTQTPSHQVTQMGQEVILRCVPISNHLYFYWYRQILGQKVEFLVSFYNNEISEKSEIFDDQFSVERPDGSNFTLKIRSTKLEDSAMYFCASSWTGGTEAFFGQGTRLTVV.

The CDR3 reads CASSSPDRGNIQYF. In DNA form, the CDR3 reads TGTGCCAGCAGCTCCCCGGACAGGGGAAACATTCAGTACTTC. The chain recombines TRBV11-2 with TRBJ2-4; 9 bases agree with TRBD1. The CDR3 contains 14 residues. From germline, CDR1 is SGHAT and CDR2 FQNNGV. V lost 4 bases to trimming and J lost 6 bases; unmatched junction nucleotides: 4.

The chain links TRBV6-1 to TRBJ1-1; 8 bases are a match to TRBD1. Germline V gene lookup returns CDR1 MNHNS and CDR2 SASEGT. CDR3 length equals 13 residues. The ends lost 3 bases at V and 6 bases at J; junction bases unmatched: 3. CDR3 sequence (DNA): TGTGCCAGCAGTGACCCAGGGGGCTCTGAAGCTTTCTTT. Residues: CASSDPGGSEAFF.

V and J are TRBV2 and TRBJ1-5; 7 nucleotides align to TRBD1. This CDR3 region has 16 residues. The trim removed 3 bases at V and 2 bases at J, leaving 7 bases unmatched. Germline loops: CDR1 SNHLY, CDR2 FYNNEI. The CDR3 DNA follows: TGTGCCAGCAGTGAGCAGGGGGTGGGAGGCAATCAGCCCCAGCATTTT. Translation: CASSEQGVGGNQPQHF.

This chain links TRBV9 with TRBJ2-1; TRBD2 matches at 8 bases. This CDR3 comprises 17 residues. Germline CDR1 SGDLS, CDR2 YYNGEE. Trimming cost V 3 bases and J 7 bases; bases outside gene matches: 15. The CDR3 is CASSGGRGLAGGNEQFF. DNA of the CDR3: TGTGCCAGCAGCGGAGGCCGAGGGCTAGCGGGCGGTAATGAGCAGTTCTTC. Complete variable domain (other parts from reference TRBV9 and TRBJ2-1): DSGVTQTPKHLITATGQRVTLRCSPRSGDLSVYWYQQSLDQGLQFLIQYYNGEERAKGNILERFSAQQFPDLHSELNLSSLELGDSALYFCASSGGRGLAGGNEQFFGPGTRLTVL.

The chain has TRBV10-2 and TRBJ2-5; no definite D call. The CDR3 has 14 residues. Trimming shortened V by 3 bases and J by 0 bases, and 8 bases separated the two germline ends. The germline CDR1 and CDR2 sequences are WSHSY and SAAADI. The DNA for the CDR3 is TGCGCCAGCAGTGATGGGCAGAACCAAGAGACCCAGTACTTC. Protein product: CASSDGQNQETQYF.

This clone occurred once. The CDR3 loop reads CASSYSGGSGETQYF. For the CDR3, the DNA is TGTGCCAGCAGTTATAGCGGGGGCTCCGGGGAGACCCAGTACTTC. V usage is TRBV11-2 and J usage is TRBJ2-5, with 9 bases aligning to TRBD2. Germline values: CDR1 SGHAT, CDR2 FQNNGV. The trim removed 6 bases at V and 5 bases at J, leaving 10 bases unmatched. This CDR3 has 15 amino acids.

The gene calls are TRBV15 and TRBJ2-7; a weak D match, TRBD2 (5 bases). Germline CDR1 and CDR2: LNHNV and YYDKDF (reference sequence). The CDR3 has 15 amino acids. Trimming left V 0 bases short and J 5 bases short, with 14 bases between. CDR3 DNA sequence: TGTGCCACCAGCAGAGATGGTCCGGGTAGCGACGAGCAGTACTTC. This sequence encodes CATSRDGPGSDEQYF.

The chain recombines TRBV4-2 with TRBJ1-4; D not resolved. The CDR3 spans 18 residues. The germline gives CDR1 LGHNA, CDR2 YNFKEQ. V was trimmed by 1 base and J by 0 bases, leaving 15 bases between them. The CDR3 nucleotides read TGTGCCAGCAGCCAAGGTTTGCGCGGGGAACCAACTAATGAAAAACTGTTTTTT. It encodes CASSQGLRGEPTNEKLFF.

This chain uses TRBV5-1 with TRBJ1-6; D not certain. CDR1 is SGHRS and CDR2 is YFSETQ in the germline V gene. The CDR3 is made up of 14 amino acids. The V and J ends lost 2 bases and 7 bases respectively, with 10 bases between them. CDR3 residues: CASSFAELNSPLHF. As DNA, the CDR3 is TGCGCCAGCAGCTTTGCGGAACTGAATTCACCCCTCCACTTT.

The chain is built from TRBV15 and TRBJ2-3, with 11 bases identical to TRBD2. Per germline, CDR1 LNHNV and CDR2 YYDKDF (reference sequence). Unmatched junction bases numbered 9, after V lost 2 bases and J lost 5 bases. This CDR3 spans 17 amino acids. Here the CDR3 DNA reads TGTGCCACCAGCAGACTCGCTAGCGGGGGGAGTCAAGATACGCAGTATTTT. This encodes CATSRLASGGSQDTQYF.

The V gene is TRBV18, the J gene TRBJ2-2; tentatively, D is TRBD1 (7 bases). V was trimmed by 3 bases and J by 2 bases, leaving 19 bases between them. Germline CDR1 and CDR2: KGHSH and LQKENI. The CDR3 length is 18 residues. DNA of the CDR3: TGTGCCAGCTCACCGCCTTTTGGGGGGACAGTAAACACCGGGGAGCTGTTTTTT. Translated, it gives CASSPPFGGTVNTGELFF.

This rearrangement joins TRBV7-2 to TRBJ2-2, with 8 positions matching TRBD2. CDR1 and CDR2 from the germline V gene are SGHTA and FQGNSA. This CDR3 has 15 amino acids. V shed 3 bases and J 6 bases; nucleotides not matched to a gene: 6. CDR3 sequence (DNA): TGTGCCAGCAGCTTCGTGACGGGGGGGGCCGGGGAGCTGTTTTTT. Translated: CASSFVTGGAGELFF.

This chain links TRBV25-1 with TRBJ1-4; 9 bases are shared with TRBD1. The ends lost 8 bases at V and 5 bases at J; junction bases unmatched: 0. CDR1 and CDR2 (germline): MGHDK, SYGVNS. The CDR3 sequence is 12 residues long. CDR3 sequence (DNA): TGTGCCAGCGGGACAGGGAATGAAAAACTGTTTTTT. It codes for CASGTGNEKLFF.

The chain has TRBV23-1 and TRBJ1-5; TRBD1 is a possible D gene (6 bases). TRBV23-1 is identified as an open reading frame with a role that is uncertain. V gave up 4 bases and J gave up 1 base, with 20 bases separating them. The CDR3 is made up of 18 amino acids. As DNA, the CDR3 is TGCGCCAGCAGTCCCTTCTGCGACAGGTCGGTGAGCAATCAGCCCCAGCATTTT. Translating gives CASSPFCDRSVSNQPQHF.